The rows below give T cell receptor beta chains drawn from one sample of a study of blood T cells in healthy people across ages. TCRdb reprocessed the 5' RACE reads with MiXCR, giving one entry per CDR3 protein. The sample includes around 850,000 distinct CDR3 sequences, roughly 34% of them seen just once. Material for sequencing was blood. These receptor sequences come from a man aged 18 to 30 in good health. CDR3s leave out the opening cysteine and the closing phenylalanine or tryptophan. The order of the fields is J gene, V gene, D gene, clone size, CDR3 protein. The D gene is left open where the match is weak. Clone size is not always given. Where it is, it says once, few, many or a class for expanded clones.

>TRBJ2-2|TRBV10-3|TRBD2|once
AISTSGGNTGELF
>TRBJ1-2|TRBV4-3|NA|few
ASSRREGANYGYT
>TRBJ2-2|TRBV9|NA|NA
ASSSPQQERGELF
>TRBJ1-6|TRBV6-2/TRBV6-3|NA|NA
ASSYWGRTNSPLH
>TRBJ2-1|TRBV12-3/TRBV12-4|NA|many
ASSLDYNEQF
>TRBJ1-5|TRBV24-1|NA|few
ATSTGSQPQH
>TRBJ1-5|TRBV30|NA|few
AWSGGEQPQH
>TRBJ2-4|TRBV12-3/TRBV12-4|NA|few
ASSRDGVLAKNIQY
>TRBJ1-1|TRBV29-1|TRBD1|NA
ILRTAGGEAF
>TRBJ1-1|TRBV20-1|NA|NA
SARDGGAALNTEAF
>TRBJ2-4|TRBV11-2|TRBD1|NA
ASSSRTGEENIQY
>TRBJ2-3|TRBV12-3/TRBV12-4|NA|many
ASSPSGGARPDTQY
>TRBJ2-1|TRBV12-3/TRBV12-4|TRBD1|many
ASSLGQGATVAQF
>TRBJ2-1|TRBV6-5|TRBD1|many
ASSYGQGVNEQF
>TRBJ2-2|TRBV9|NA|few
ASSVVGGELF
>TRBJ2-1|TRBV20-1|TRBD2|NA
SARVSSGSYSEQF
>TRBJ2-7|TRBV20-1|TRBD1|few
SAARTGNGEQY
>TRBJ2-3|TRBV9|NA|NA
ASSGAPGTDTQY
>TRBJ1-5|TRBV28|TRBD1|many
ASSLEGQGFWQPQH
>TRBJ2-5|TRBV14|NA|many
ASSSVTSKAETQY
>TRBJ1-2|TRBV3-1|NA|few
ASSHTTGNGYT
>TRBJ2-7|TRBV20-1|TRBD1|NA
SALDSGTGAYEQY
>TRBJ2-7|TRBV5-1|TRBD1|NA
ASSGVSGTGFYEQY
>TRBJ2-3|TRBV20-1|NA|few
SARDRSAGGSTQY
>TRBJ1-5|TRBV20-1|NA|few
SARSGGGNQPQH
>TRBJ2-2|TRBV2|TRBD1|NA
ASSRQGAKNTGELF
>TRBJ2-3|TRBV4-1|TRBD2|many
ASSPAGDTDTQY
>TRBJ1-1|TRBV20-1|NA|once
SARDRQGGTEAF
>TRBJ2-7|TRBV29-1|NA|many
SVVSSRSPSPDEQY
>NA|TRBV4-1|TRBD1|NA
ASSRLGQGRETQY
>TRBJ2-3|TRBV5-1|NA|NA
ASSSYGVRTDTQY
>TRBJ2-2|TRBV6-5|TRBD2|NA
ASIMTSGAGELF